The 19 T cell receptor beta chains below all came from one sample that was sequenced in a study of CD8 T cells in ankylosing spondylitis. TCRdb redid the calling of the 5' RACE reads with MiXCR, one entry per CDR3 protein. The sample has just under 550,000 distinct CDR3 sequences, roughly 13% seen once. Antigen specificity for these receptors is unknown. General observations from the study: Blood from ankylosing spondylitis patients appeared to carry a characteristic roughly eight-variant TCR beta motif.

Specimen: blood, either unsorted or a sorted T cell fraction (not recorded which). These receptors came from a male donor with ankylosing spondylitis.

The gene calls are TRBV11-2 and TRBJ2-5; D remains ambiguous. Germline V gene sequence: CDR1 SGHAT, CDR2 FQNNGV. This CDR3 comprises 13 residues. Trimming stripped 6 bases from V and 1 base from J, with 9 bases between. CDR3 coding DNA: TGTGCCAGCAGGGACGCCTTCCAAGAGACCCAGTACTTC. Protein sequence: CASRDAFQETQYF. The complete variable domain, with remaining parts taken from reference TRBV11-2 and TRBJ2-5, reads EAGVAQSPRYKIIEKRQSVAFWCNPISGHATLYWYQQILGQGPKLLIQFQNNGVVDDSQLPKDRFSAERLKGVDSTLKIQPAKLEDSAVYLCASRDAFQETQYFGPGTRLLVL.

This chain joins TRBV5-6 and TRBJ2-1; maybe TRBD2 (6 bases). The length of the CDR3 is 15 residues. V was clipped by 5 bases and J by 0 bases, with 12 bases between them. CDR1 is SGHDT and CDR2 is YYEEEE in the germline V gene. The CDR3 here is CASRLSGASYNEQFF. The CDR3 coding sequence is TGTGCCAGCAGACTTAGCGGAGCCTCCTACAATGAGCAGTTCTTC.

V gene TRBV28 combines with J gene TRBJ1-6; D not certain. Per the germline V gene, CDR1 is MDHEN and CDR2 is SYDVKM. Trimming removed 0 bases from V and 7 bases from J, with 13 bases in between. The CDR3 runs 16 residues. The chain's CDR3 is CASSLWRAPQNSPLHF. The CDR3 DNA sequence: TGTGCCAGCAGTTTATGGAGGGCGCCCCAAAATTCACCCCTCCACTTT.

This clonotype was picked up a small number of times. This chain links TRBV12-3 or TRBV12-4 with TRBJ2-7, with 7 bases that match TRBD1. This CDR3 has 15 residues. With V trimmed by 5 bases and J by 2 bases, 9 bases remained unmatched. The CDR3 bases are TGTGCCAGCAGTCCCCAGACAGGGCTCACCTACGAGCAGTACTTC. Encoded protein: CASSPQTGLTYEQYF.

The table lists this clonotype with a few counts. The chain couples TRBV18 to TRBJ2-3; possible D gene TRBD1, 6 bases. V was clipped by 3 bases and J by 2 bases, with 18 bases between them. There are 17 residues in the CDR3. Germline V CDR1 and CDR2: KGHSH, LQKENI. The CDR3 loop reads CASSPSKGGSFTDTQYF. The CDR3 nucleotides are TGTGCCAGCTCACCGAGCAAAGGGGGATCATTCACAGATACGCAGTATTTT.

The sample holds many counts of this clonotype. The CDR3 region is CSGGQGCIYEQYV. The CDR3 DNA sequence: TGCAGCGGTGGACAGGGTTGTATATACGAGCAGTACGTC. The rearrangement uses TRBV29-1 and TRBJ2-7; 8 nucleotides agree with TRBD1. Germline CDR1 is SQVTM and CDR2 is ANQGSEA. The junction had 9 bases not matched to a gene; V was cut back by 7 bases and J by 4 bases. This CDR3 region has 13 residues.

The table lists this clonotype with a few counts. This chain connects TRBV10-3 to TRBJ2-1, with a possible D match to TRBD2 (6 bases). V shed 4 bases and J shed 5 bases, with 15 bases lying between them. CDR1 and CDR2 from the germline V gene are ENHRY and SYGVKD. This CDR3 comprises 15 residues. The chain's CDR3 is CAISAFAGINNEQFF. CDR3 in DNA: TGTGCCATCAGTGCGTTTGCGGGAATCAACAATGAGCAGTTCTTC.

This clonotype was seen more than once but under ten times. The chain has TRBV6-1 and TRBJ2-5, with TRBD2 matching 10 bases. The ends lost 7 bases at V and 4 bases at J; junction bases unmatched: 9. Germline CDR1 is MNHNS and CDR2 is SASEGT. The CDR3 extends over 15 amino acids. The CDR3 region has the DNA TGTGCCAGCAAGCCTAGCGGGAGTGCCGGAGAGACCCAGTACTTC. Protein sequence: CASKPSGSAGETQYF.

The sample holds a few counts of this clonotype. The rearrangement links TRBV19 to TRBJ2-1; TRBD2 matches 9 bases. In germline, CDR1 is LNHDA, CDR2 SQIVND (reference sequence). The CDR3 covers 17 residues. Unmatched junction bases numbered 17, after V lost 6 bases and J lost 8 bases. The CDR3 reads CASSPVGGGRAWDEQFF. CDR3 DNA sequence: TGTGCCAGTAGCCCCGTGGGTGGCGGGAGGGCCTGGGATGAGCAGTTCTTC.

This clonotype was seen a handful of times. V gene TRBV5-1 combines with J gene TRBJ2-7; TRBD2 agrees at 7 bases. CDR1 and CDR2 (germline): SGHRS, YFSETQ. The CDR3 sequence is 15 residues long. Trimming at V came to 4 bases and at J to 6 bases, leaving 13 bases not matched to a gene. The CDR3 loop reads CASSPEGGQVGEQYV. CDR3 bases: TGCGCCAGCAGCCCGGAGGGAGGGCAGGTTGGCGAGCAGTACGTC.

The chain is built from TRBV11-2 and TRBJ2-5; D not certain. CDR1 SGHAT and CDR2 FQNNGV come from the germline V gene. The CDR3 sequence is 13 residues long. Trimming took 3 bases from V and 4 from J, leaving 9 bases between them. The CDR3 loop reads CASSLQFRETQYF. The CDR3 DNA reads as TGTGCCAGCAGCTTGCAGTTCAGAGAGACCCAGTACTTC.

This clonotype was picked up a small number of times. The J gene is TRBJ1-1, the V gene TRBV5-1; D is possibly TRBD1 (5 bases). V lost 2 bases and J 1 base, leaving 12 bases between the germline ends. The CDR3 covers 15 residues. Looked up from germline, CDR1 is SGHRS and CDR2 is YFSETQ. The CDR3 DNA sequence: TGCGCCAGCAGCTTATTGGGGGGTAGGAACACTGAAGCTTTCTTT. Encoded protein: CASSLLGGRNTEAFF.

The chain couples TRBV12-3 or TRBV12-4 to TRBJ2-3; TRBD2 matches 12 bases. The CDR3 has 16 amino acids. Losses at the gene ends were 4 bases for V and 2 bases for J; bases not matched to a gene: 4. DNA of the CDR3: TGTGCCAGCAGTTCACTAGCGGGAGGAGCCACAGATACGCAGTATTTT. Its translation: CASSSLAGGATDTQYF.

The V and J genes are TRBV6-1 and TRBJ2-6, with D maybe TRBD1 (5 bases). V lost 7 bases to trimming and J lost 4 bases, with 11 bases between them. This CDR3 contains 14 residues. Germline-derived CDR1 and CDR2 are MNHNS and SASEGT. Here the CDR3 DNA reads TGTGCCAGCACCGACAGTTACGGGGCCAACGTCCTGACTTTC. Its translation: CASTDSYGANVLTF.

This clonotype appeared many times. The V gene is TRBV6-2 or TRBV6-3, the J gene TRBJ2-1; 9 nucleotides line up with TRBD1. V lost 5 bases to trimming and J lost 15 bases; unmatched junction nucleotides: 5. Per the germline V gene, CDR1 is MNHEY and CDR2 is SVGEGT. CDR3 size: 11 residues. The CDR3 DNA reads TGTGCCAGCAGTCCGACAGGGGGGTTGTTCTTC. Amino acids: CASSPTGGLFF.

This clonotype was found a few times. The chain links TRBV7-6 to TRBJ2-7; the D gene is possibly TRBD2 (6 bases). V dropped 5 bases and J dropped 6 bases, with 23 bases sitting between them. There are 16 residues in the CDR3. Germline lookup yields CDR1 SGHVS and CDR2 FNYEAQ. The CDR3: CASSTEVVHRECEQYV. CDR3 nucleotide sequence: TGTGCCAGCAGCACCGAGGTAGTCCATCGGGAGTGCGAGCAGTACGTC.

A remark on this clonotype: One end of the junction is discordant with germline, which a read error may explain. V usage is TRBV7-9 and J usage is TRBJ1-1, with 9 bases aligning to TRBD1. There are 13 residues in the CDR3. In germline, CDR1 is SEHNR, CDR2 FQNEAQ (reference sequence). CDR3 in amino acids: CASSVAGTGKAFF. The CDR3 DNA reads TGTGCCAGCAGCGTAGCTGGGACAGGGAAAGCTTTCTTT.

This clonotype was recorded a few times. The chain couples TRBV20-1 to TRBJ2-1; 7 bases are shared with TRBD2. The CDR3 length is 15 residues. Losses at the gene ends were 2 bases for V and 2 bases for J; bases not matched to a gene: 6. The germline gives CDR1 DFQATT, CDR2 SNEGSKA (reference sequence). The CDR3 reads CSARPRGGTYNEQFF. The CDR3 bases are TGCAGTGCTAGACCGAGGGGAGGGACCTACAATGAGCAGTTCTTC.

This clonotype appeared a few times. The chain recombines TRBV7-2 with TRBJ2-7; D remains ambiguous. V lost 1 base, J lost 6 bases, and 10 bases lay in between. The germline CDR1 and CDR2 sequences are SGHTA and FQGNSA. CDR3 size: 13 residues. CDR3 amino acids: CASSLVGGVEQYV. The CDR3 coding sequence is TGTGCCAGCAGCTTAGTAGGTGGGGTCGAGCAGTACGTC.